This T cell receptor beta chain emerged from a study of PD-L1 blockade in urothelial cancer. Trimming left V 3 bases short and J 5 bases short, with 11 bases between. From germline, CDR1 is ENHRY and CDR2 SYGVKD. The CDR3 consists of 13 residues. Sequenced by immunoSEQ multiplex PCR; TCRdb stores in-frame clones only, minus some. The sample has about 100,000 clones; around 93% are singletons. This receptor was identified in a woman of 80 years or more with urothelial cancer. Specimen: PBMCs, collected around atezolizumab (anti-PD-L1) treatment. V gene TRBV10-3 combines with J gene TRBJ2-7; the D gene is possibly TRBD2 (5 bases). The CDR3 region has the DNA TGTGCCATCAGTGAAGCTAGCTTCAACGAGCAGTACTTC. This codes for CAISEASFNEQYF.